Included here is one T cell receptor (beta chain) sequence, with context. What it binds is unknown. This record comes from a study of T cell repertoires in cytomegalovirus infection. As for the study in general: Selected CMV epitopes included recently identified HLA-C-restricted ones as well as well-studied HLA-B-restricted ones. Both CMV infection and a matching HLA type were indicated by public TCR beta signatures.

TCRdb re-analysed the reads in MiXCR, keeping a single row per CDR3 protein. The sample carries hundreds of thousands of distinct CDR3 sequences, 31% recorded once. Notes on the study in general: Individuals carrying CMV plus the relevant HLA were identified by cumulative frequency of public TCR beta families. There were HLA-C-restricted CMV-specific TCR beta clonotypes dominating the ex vivo response.

This CDR3 contains 13 residues. V was trimmed by 7 bases and J by 8 bases, leaving 17 bases between them. This chain connects TRBV12-3 or TRBV12-4 to TRBJ1-2; D gene uncertain. The TCR comes from a human donor in good health (CMV status not recorded). Some clones in this sample may be carry-over from other donors' samples. The sample in question was cultured CD8+ T cells from PBMCs, obtained from culture after CMV antigen stimulation. This CDR3 is CASTYAGERGYTF. CDR3 DNA: TGTGCCAGCACTTATGCTGGGGAAAGGGGCTACACCTTC.